This entry features one TCR beta chain sequence. What this receptor recognizes is not known. The sample holds no much larger clone one base away, and base qualities are not on file. The sample comes from a study of radiotherapy plus CTLA-4 blockade in lung cancer (dated 2018 in TCRdb). A note on the overall study: Objective responses were observed in 18% of enrolled patients, and disease control was achieved in roughly 30%. Overall study outcomes, separate from this receptor: The strongest predictors of response were reported to be early dynamic shifts in blood T cell clones along with a rise in serum interferon-beta following radiation. After treatment with radiotherapy and ipilimumab, TCR clones that originated in tumors expanded in peripheral blood.

The library was generated by the immunoSEQ multiplex PCR assay. TCRdb took this table from immuneACCESS and kept in-frame rearrangements with V and J called. Such tables lack part of the clones; where checked against another copy, unresolved V genes explain under half of the gap, and the rest is unexplained. The sample table lists some 15,000 clones, 87% of them with a count of one. The ten largest clones represent approximately 15% of the sample. The study tested focal radiation therapy combined with CTLA-4 blockade (ipilimumab) in patients with chemo-refractory metastatic non-small-cell lung cancer. This sequence originates from a human donor with non-small cell lung cancer that progressed on radiotherapy plus ipilimumab. Some clones in this sample may be carry-over from other donors' samples. The specimen comprised peripheral blood, sampled from a patient treated with radiotherapy plus ipilimumab.

The CDR3 has the sequence CASRPMSAGGPDTQYF. The nucleotide sequence reads TGTGCCAGCAGGCCAATGTCGGCGGGAGGCCCAGATACGCAGTATTTT. The rearrangement combines TRBV5-6 with TRBJ2-3; a stretch of 8 junction bases matches TRBD2. The CDR3 numbers 16 residues from cysteine through phenylalanine. The sequence is cut down to CDR3 DNA, 48 bases in frame from base 1. Per the germline V gene, SGHDT is the CDR1 and YYEEEE is the CDR2. V ends up 5 bases short and J 4 bases short, with an unmatched junction base count of 12.